This record covers a single T cell receptor beta chain. Antigen specificity is unknown. This sample is part of a study of shared clonotypes between healthy human individuals. The repertoire was sequenced with immunoSEQ multiplex PCR; TCRdb's copy has only in-frame clones and lacks some. The sample records some 2.3 million clones, 80% to 95% being singletons. Whole-study findings and limits: The diversity represented, both genetic and in exposure history, was limited by few donors.

The V end lost 2 bases, the J end lost 6 bases, and 17 bases lay between the germline ends. The CDR3 has 15 amino acids. Germline V CDR1 and CDR2: SEHNR, FQNEAQ (reference sequence). Material for sequencing was naive CD4+ T cells from PBMCs. Subset specified: CD45RA+ positively selected. The sequence derives from a man younger than 35 in good health. Some clones in this sample may be carry-over from other donors' samples. V usage is TRBV7-9 and J usage is TRBJ2-7, with D possibly being TRBD1 (6 bases). The CDR3 spells CASSLSTGLHAEQYF. The CDR3 DNA sequence: TGTGCCAGCAGCTTAAGCACAGGGCTCCATGCCGAGCAGTACTTC.